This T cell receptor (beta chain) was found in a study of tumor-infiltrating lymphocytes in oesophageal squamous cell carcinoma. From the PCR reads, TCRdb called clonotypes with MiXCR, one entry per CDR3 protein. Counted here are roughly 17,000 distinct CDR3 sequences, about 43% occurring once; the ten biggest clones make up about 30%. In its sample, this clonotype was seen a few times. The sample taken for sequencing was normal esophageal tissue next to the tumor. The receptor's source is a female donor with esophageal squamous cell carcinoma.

CDR3 bases: TGTGCCAGCAGCTTACACACTGTCACCGGGGAGCTGTTTTTT. Its translation: CASSLHTVTGELFF. The J gene is TRBJ2-2, the V gene TRBV7-9; D uncertain. This CDR3 spans 14 amino acids. The V and J ends lost 2 bases and 4 bases respectively, with 8 bases between them. Germline V CDR1 and CDR2: SEHNR, FQNEAQ (reference sequence).